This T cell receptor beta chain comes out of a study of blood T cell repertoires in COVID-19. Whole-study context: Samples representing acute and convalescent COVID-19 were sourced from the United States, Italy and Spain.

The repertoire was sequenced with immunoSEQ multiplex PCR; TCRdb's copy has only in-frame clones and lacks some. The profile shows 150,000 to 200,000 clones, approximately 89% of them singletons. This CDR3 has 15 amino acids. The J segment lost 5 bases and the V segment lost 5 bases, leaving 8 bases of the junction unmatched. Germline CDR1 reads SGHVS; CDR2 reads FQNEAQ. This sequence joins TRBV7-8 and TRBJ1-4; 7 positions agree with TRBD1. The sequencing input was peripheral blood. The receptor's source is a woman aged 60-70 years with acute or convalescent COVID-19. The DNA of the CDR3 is TGTGCCAGCAGCACACGACAGGGTATAAATGAAAAACTGTTTTTT. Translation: CASSTRQGINEKLFF.